This paragraph covers one T cell receptor beta chain sequence. Antigen: not known. TCRdb re-derived calls from the PCR reads in MiXCR, one entry per CDR3 protein. The data contain just under 65,000 distinct CDR3 sequences, roughly a fifth of them singletons. These data are taken from a study of molecular identifiers for immune sequencing clone quantification. Study findings and constraints: Clones carrying above 20 RNA copies accounted for over 99% of effector molecules, under 1% in naive cells.

J gave up 1 base and V 0 bases, and 5 bases lay outside the gene matches. This CDR3 region has 16 residues. Germline V lookup: CDR1 MNHEY, CDR2 SVGAGI. The chain combines TRBV6-5 with TRBJ2-5; 7 bases line up with TRBD1. This sequence originates from a human donor in good health. Some libraries in this study had Jurkat cell RNA spiked in. The source material was naive CD8+ T cells from blood, with Jurkat cell RNA spiked in. The subset is: FACS-sorted CD8+CD4-CCR7+CD45RA+ naive T cells. The CDR3 bases are TGTGCCAGCAGTTACTCGTTCGGGACAGCCCAAGAGACCCAGTACTTC. This encodes CASSYSFGTAQETQYF.